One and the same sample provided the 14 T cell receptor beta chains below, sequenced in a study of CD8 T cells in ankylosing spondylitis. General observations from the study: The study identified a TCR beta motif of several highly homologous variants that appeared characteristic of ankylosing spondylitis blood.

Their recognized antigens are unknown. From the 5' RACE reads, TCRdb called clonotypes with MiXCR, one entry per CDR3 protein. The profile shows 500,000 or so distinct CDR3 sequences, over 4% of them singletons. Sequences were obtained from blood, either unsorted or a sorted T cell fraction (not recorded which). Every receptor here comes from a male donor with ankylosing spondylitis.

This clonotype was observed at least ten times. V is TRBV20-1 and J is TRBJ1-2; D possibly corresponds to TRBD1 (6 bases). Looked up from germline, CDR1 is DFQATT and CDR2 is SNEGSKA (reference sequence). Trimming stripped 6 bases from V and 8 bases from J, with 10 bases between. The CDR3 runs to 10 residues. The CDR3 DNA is TGCAGTGCACGGGGGCGGGGCTACACCTTC. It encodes CSARGRGYTF.

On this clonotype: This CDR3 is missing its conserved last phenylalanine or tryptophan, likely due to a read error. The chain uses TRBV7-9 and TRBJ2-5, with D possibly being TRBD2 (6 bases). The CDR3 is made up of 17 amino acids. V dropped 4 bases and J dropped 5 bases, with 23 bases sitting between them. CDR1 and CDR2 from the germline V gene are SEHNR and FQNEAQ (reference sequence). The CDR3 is CASSYRSGAGVTETQYI. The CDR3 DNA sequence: TGTGCCAGCAGCTACAGATCGGGAGCCGGCGTTACGGAGACCCAGTACATC.

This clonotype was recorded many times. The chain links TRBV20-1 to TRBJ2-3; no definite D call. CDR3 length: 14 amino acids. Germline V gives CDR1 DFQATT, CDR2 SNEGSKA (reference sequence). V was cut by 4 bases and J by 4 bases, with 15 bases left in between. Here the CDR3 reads CSATEPRSSDTQYF. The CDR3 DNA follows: TGCAGTGCTACCGAACCCCGGAGTTCAGATACGCAGTATTTT.

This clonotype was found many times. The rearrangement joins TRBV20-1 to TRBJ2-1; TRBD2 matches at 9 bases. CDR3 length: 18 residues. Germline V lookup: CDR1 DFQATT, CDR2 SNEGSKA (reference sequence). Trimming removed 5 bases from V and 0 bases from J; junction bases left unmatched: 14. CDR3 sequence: CSAPRPGLAPSSYNEQFF. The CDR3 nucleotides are TGCAGTGCTCCACGGCCGGGACTAGCCCCGAGCTCCTACAATGAGCAGTTCTTC.

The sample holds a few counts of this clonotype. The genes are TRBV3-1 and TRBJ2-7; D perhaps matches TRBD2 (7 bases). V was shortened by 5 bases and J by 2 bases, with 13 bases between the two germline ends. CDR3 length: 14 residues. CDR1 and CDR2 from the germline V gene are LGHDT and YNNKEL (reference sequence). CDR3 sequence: CASSNRGGPYEQYF. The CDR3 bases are TGTGCCAGCAGCAATAGGGGGGGCCCCTACGAGCAGTACTTC.

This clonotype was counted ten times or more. CDR3 nucleotide sequence: TGCGCCAGCAGCTTGGGTGGGACAAGATCGAACACTGAAGCTTTCTTT. Residues: CASSLGGTRSNTEAFF. The J gene is TRBJ1-1, the V gene TRBV5-1; maybe TRBD1 (6 bases). Germline CDR1 reads SGHRS; CDR2 reads YFSETQ. There are 16 residues in the CDR3. The germline V and J ends were trimmed by 0 bases and 1 base, with 13 bases remaining between them.

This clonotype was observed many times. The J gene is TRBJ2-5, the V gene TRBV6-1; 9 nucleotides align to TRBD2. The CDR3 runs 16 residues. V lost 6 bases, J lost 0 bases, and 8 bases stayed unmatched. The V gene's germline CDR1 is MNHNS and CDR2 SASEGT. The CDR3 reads CASRAGGRVYQETQYF. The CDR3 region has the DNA TGTGCCAGCAGAGCGGGGGGCCGTGTGTACCAAGAGACCCAGTACTTC.

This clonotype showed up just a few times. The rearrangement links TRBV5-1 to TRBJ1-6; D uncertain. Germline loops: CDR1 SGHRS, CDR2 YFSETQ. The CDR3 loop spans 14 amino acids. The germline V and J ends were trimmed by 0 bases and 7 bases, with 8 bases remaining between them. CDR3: CASSLGDQNSPLHF. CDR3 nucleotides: TGCGCCAGCAGCTTGGGCGATCAGAATTCACCCCTCCACTTT.

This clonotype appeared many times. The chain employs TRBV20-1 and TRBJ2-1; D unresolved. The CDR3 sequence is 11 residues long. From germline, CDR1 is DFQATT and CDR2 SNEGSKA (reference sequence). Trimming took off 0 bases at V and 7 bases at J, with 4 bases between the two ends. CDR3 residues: CSARDPNEQFF. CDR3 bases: TGCAGTGCTAGAGATCCAAATGAGCAGTTCTTC.

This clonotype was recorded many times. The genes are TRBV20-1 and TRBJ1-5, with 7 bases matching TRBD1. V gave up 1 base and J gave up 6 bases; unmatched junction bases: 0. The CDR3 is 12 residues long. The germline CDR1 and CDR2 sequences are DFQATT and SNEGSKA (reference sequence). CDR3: CSARGQGQPQHF. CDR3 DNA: TGCAGTGCTAGAGGACAGGGTCAGCCCCAGCATTTT.

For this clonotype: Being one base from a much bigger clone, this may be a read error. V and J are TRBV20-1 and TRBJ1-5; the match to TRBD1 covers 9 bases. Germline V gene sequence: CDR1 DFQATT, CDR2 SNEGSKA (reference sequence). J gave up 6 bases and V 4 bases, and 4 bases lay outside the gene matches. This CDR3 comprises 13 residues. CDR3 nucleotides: TGCAGTGCTACTGGGACAGGGATTCAGCCCCAGCATTTT. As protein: CSATGTGIQPQHF.

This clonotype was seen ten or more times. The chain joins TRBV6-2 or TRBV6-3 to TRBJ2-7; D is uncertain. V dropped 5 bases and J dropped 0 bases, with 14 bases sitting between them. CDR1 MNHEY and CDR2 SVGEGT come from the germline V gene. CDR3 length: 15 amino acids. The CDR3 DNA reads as TGTGCCAGCAGTCCACGTAGGGTCGTCTCCTACGAGCAGTACTTC. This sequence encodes CASSPRRVVSYEQYF.

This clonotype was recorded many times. In nucleotides, the CDR3 is TGTGCCAGCAGTCCTGGCCCTCGTGGGTCCACAGATACGCAGTATTTT. Protein: CASSPGPRGSTDTQYF. This chain connects TRBV9 to TRBJ2-3; no clear D. Trimming removed 5 bases at V and 2 bases at J, with 18 bases between. The CDR3 is made up of 16 amino acids. Germline lookup yields CDR1 SGDLS and CDR2 YYNGEE. Based on the CDR3 plus reference TRBV9 and TRBJ2-3, the full variable domain is DSGVTQTPKHLITATGQRVTLRCSPRSGDLSVYWYQQSLDQGLQFLIQYYNGEERAKGNILERFSAQQFPDLHSELNLSSLELGDSALYFCASSPGPRGSTDTQYFGPGTRLTVL.

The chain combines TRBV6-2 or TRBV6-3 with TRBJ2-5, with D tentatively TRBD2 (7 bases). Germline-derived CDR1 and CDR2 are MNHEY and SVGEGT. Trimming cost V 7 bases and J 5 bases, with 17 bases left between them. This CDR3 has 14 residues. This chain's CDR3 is CASNEGGGGETQYF. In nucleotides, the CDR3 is TGTGCCAGCAACGAAGGGGGGGGCGGGGAGACCCAGTACTTC.